Each of the 18 T cell receptor beta chains below was sequenced from the same sample in a study of T cell responses to AZD1222 COVID-19 vaccine. Sequenced by immunoSEQ multiplex PCR; TCRdb stores in-frame clones only, minus some. The top ten clones hold 2% to 3% of a sample with tens of thousands of clones, around 90% of them seen once. This specimen consisted of peripheral blood, obtained 28 days after the second AZD1222 dose. The origin of the receptors is an adult who received the AZD1222 COVID-19 vaccine.

The chain joins TRBV11-2 to TRBJ2-1; 7 positions agree with TRBD2. After removal of 4 bases from V and 7 bases from J, the junction contained 10 bases not matched to a gene. CDR3 size: 15 residues. In germline, CDR1 is SGHAT, CDR2 FQNNGV. The CDR3 region has the DNA TGTGCCAGCAGCTCTCGCCCGGGGGGACGGAATGAGCAGTTCTTC. This gives the protein CASSSRPGGRNEQFF. The full variable domain, with the rest looked up from reference TRBV11-2 and TRBJ2-1, is EAGVAQSPRYKIIEKRQSVAFWCNPISGHATLYWYQQILGQGPKLLIQFQNNGVVDDSQLPKDRFSAERLKGVDSTLKIQPAKLEDSAVYLCASSSRPGGRNEQFFGPGTRLTVL.

The genes are TRBV19 and TRBJ2-1, with TRBD2 matching over 9 bases. The CDR3 is 14 amino acids. The germline gives CDR1 LNHDA, CDR2 SQIVND (reference sequence). V shed 4 bases and J 2 bases; nucleotides not matched to a gene: 0. The CDR3 DNA reads as TGTGCCAGTAGTAGCGGGAGGGCCTACAATGAGCAGTTCTTC. This codes for CASSSGRAYNEQFF.

The chain recombines TRBV2 with TRBJ1-2, with 9 bases that match TRBD1. CDR1 is SNHLY, CDR2 FYNNEI, per germline. The ends lost 7 bases at V and 9 bases at J; junction bases unmatched: 9. There are 13 residues in the CDR3. CDR3 DNA sequence: TGTGCCAGCATATCGGACAGGGGAGGGAGCTACACCTTC. Protein product: CASISDRGGSYTF.

The chain uses TRBV30 and TRBJ2-7; D uncertain. This CDR3 is 11 amino acids long. V was clipped by 4 bases and J by 4 bases, with 8 bases between them. CDR1 GTSNPN and CDR2 SVGIG come from the germline V gene (reference sequence). The CDR3 sequence is CAWNSLYEQYF. CDR3 sequence (DNA): TGTGCCTGGAACTCCTTATACGAGCAGTACTTC.

This sequence joins TRBV5-1 and TRBJ2-3; D not certain. The germline V gene has CDR1 SGHRS and CDR2 YFSETQ. This CDR3 has 15 residues. V lost 4 bases to trimming and J lost 3 bases, with 15 bases between them. CDR3 nucleotides: TGCGCCAGCAGCGGCTCGATCGGAAGTACAGATACGCAGTATTTT. This sequence encodes CASSGSIGSTDTQYF.

The genes are TRBV28 and TRBJ2-4; D gene uncertain. Germline V gene sequence: CDR1 MDHEN, CDR2 SYDVKM. V was pared by 6 bases and J by 0 bases, with 12 bases between. The CDR3 is 15 residues long. The CDR3: CASSLTSQAKNIQYF. In DNA form, the CDR3 reads TGTGCCAGCAGCCTGACGAGCCAAGCCAAAAACATTCAGTACTTC. The complete variable domain, with remaining parts taken from reference TRBV28 and TRBJ2-4, reads DVKVTQSSRYLVKRTGEKVFLECVQDMDHENMFWYRQDPGLGLRLIYFSYDVKMKEKGDIPEGYSVSREKKERFSLILESASTNQTSMYLCASSLTSQAKNIQYFGAGTRLSVL.

The gene calls are TRBV5-1 and TRBJ2-7, with TRBD2 identical over 13 bases. J was trimmed by 1 base and V by 7 bases; bases with no gene match: 5. The CDR3 has 15 amino acids. Germline values: CDR1 SGHRS, CDR2 YFSETQ. CDR3 residues: CASSGLAGVSYEQYF. CDR3 nucleotides: TGCGCCAGCTCTGGACTAGCGGGAGTTTCCTACGAGCAGTACTTC.

Of note for this clone: Relative to the germline gene, one junction end is altered; a read error may explain this. The chain recombines TRBV14 with TRBJ2-2, with TRBD1 matching over 7 bases. CDR1 is SGHDN and CDR2 is FVKESK in the germline V gene. The CDR3 spans 14 residues. CDR3 bases: TGTGCCAGCAGCCACAGGGGGAACCCCGGGGAGCTGTTTTTT. It specifies CASSHRGNPGELFF.

The chain combines TRBV12-5 with TRBJ1-1; 7 bases match TRBD1. V trimming: 5 bases; J trimming: 1 base; junction bases outside the gene matches: 4. This CDR3 has 14 amino acids. CDR1 and CDR2 from the germline V gene are LGHNT and FRNRAP. The CDR3 region has the DNA TGTGCTAGTGGTCGGGACAGTTCGAACACTGAAGCTTTCTTT. It encodes CASGRDSSNTEAFF. Using reference TRBV12-5 and TRBJ1-1 for the parts outside the CDR3, the full variable domain is DARVTQTPRHKVTEMGQEVTMRCQPILGHNTVFWYRQTMMQGLELLAYFRNRAPLDDSGMPKDRFSAEMPDATLATLKIQPSEPRDSAVYFCASGRDSSNTEAFFGQGTRLTVV.

The chain uses TRBV15 and TRBJ2-5; weak D call: TRBD2 (6 bases). The CDR3 has 16 amino acids. Per the germline V gene, CDR1 is LNHNV and CDR2 is YYDKDF (reference sequence). V lost 0 bases and J lost 5, with 16 bases in between. In DNA, the CDR3 is TGTGCCACCAGCAGAGATCTGCCGGGGGTAGTGGAGACCCAGTACTTC. Residues: CATSRDLPGVVETQYF.

The chain joins TRBV6-6 to TRBJ1-2; 9 nucleotides line up with TRBD1. The CDR3 has 14 residues. The ends lost 8 bases at V and 4 bases at J; junction bases unmatched: 8. In germline, CDR1 is MNHNY, CDR2 SVGAGI (reference sequence). CDR3 nucleotide sequence: TGTGCCAGCCTCCGGGGACAGGGTAGCTATGGCTACACCTTC. Translated: CASLRGQGSYGYTF.

This sequence joins TRBV5-4 and TRBJ2-7; 9 bases map to TRBD1. Germline CDR1 is SGHNT and CDR2 is YYREEE (reference sequence). J gave up 5 bases and V 0 bases, and 3 bases lay outside the gene matches. The length of the CDR3 is 14 residues. The CDR3 is CASSLGGQGNEQYF. Written as DNA, the CDR3 is TGTGCCAGCAGCTTGGGTGGACAGGGGAACGAGCAGTACTTC.

The CDR3 DNA is TGTGCCAGTACAGGGGGATACCCCCTCTACGAGCAGTACTTC. The encoded protein is CASTGGYPLYEQYF. This rearrangement joins TRBV10-3 to TRBJ2-7; 8 bases align to TRBD1. V lost 10 bases, J lost 3 bases, and 11 bases stayed unmatched. The germline gives CDR1 ENHRY, CDR2 SYGVKD. This CDR3 comprises 14 residues.

This chain connects TRBV10-1 to TRBJ1-6; D call uncertain. V was clipped by 8 bases and J by 5 bases, with 10 bases between them. The CDR3 has 13 amino acids. Germline CDR1 and CDR2: WNHNN and SYGVQD (reference sequence). The CDR3 here is CASRQDDNSPLHF. The CDR3 DNA reads TGCGCCAGCCGGCAGGATGATAATTCACCCCTCCACTTT.

V gene TRBV29-1 combines with J gene TRBJ2-1; TRBD2 matches at 7 bases. CDR3 size: 14 residues. The V gene end was trimmed by 4 bases and the J gene end by 3 bases; junction bases not matched to a gene: 6. Germline CDR1 reads SQVTM; CDR2 reads ANQGSEA. The CDR3 is CSVAASGDYNEQFF. The CDR3 region has the DNA TGCAGCGTTGCGGCTAGCGGAGACTACAATGAGCAGTTCTTC.

This chain connects TRBV5-1 to TRBJ2-2; no firm D call. Trimming took off 0 bases at V and 0 bases at J, with 9 bases between the two ends. Germline lookup yields CDR1 SGHRS and CDR2 YFSETQ. This CDR3 region has 16 residues. The CDR3 region is CASSLVSGSNTGELFF. DNA for the CDR3: TGCGCCAGCAGCTTGGTATCAGGCTCGAACACCGGGGAGCTGTTTTTT.

V gene TRBV10-3 combines with J gene TRBJ2-3, with 10 bases that match TRBD2. The ends lost 3 bases at V and 1 base at J; junction bases unmatched: 4. The germline V gene encodes CDR1 ENHRY and CDR2 SYGVKD. The CDR3 has 16 residues. This chain's CDR3 is CAISEVLAGGTDTQYF. The DNA for the CDR3 is TGTGCCATCAGTGAAGTGCTAGCGGGAGGCACAGATACGCAGTATTTT.

The chain has TRBV5-1 and TRBJ2-7; 9 bases line up with TRBD1. The CDR3 length is 15 residues. CDR1 is SGHRS and CDR2 is YFSETQ in the germline V gene. V gave up 1 base and J gave up 3 bases; unmatched junction bases: 5. CDR3 residues: CASSLPGQGGYEQYF. DNA for the CDR3: TGCGCCAGCAGCTTGCCGGGACAGGGAGGCTACGAGCAGTACTTC. The full variable domain, with the rest looked up from reference TRBV5-1 and TRBJ2-7, is KAGVTQTPRYLIKTRGQQVTLSCSPISGHRSVSWYQQTPGQGLQFLFEYFSETQRNKGNFPGRFSGRQFSNSRSEMNVSTLELGDSALYLCASSLPGQGGYEQYFGPGTRLTVT.